Presented here are 26 T cell receptor beta chains from one specimen sequenced in a study of response to subunit inactivated influenza vaccine. TCRdb reprocessed the RT-PCR reads via MiXCR and lists one record per CDR3 protein. The sample includes 200,000 to 250,000 distinct CDR3 sequences, 9% to 15% seen only once; the top ten take about 7.8%. The sample was non-naive T cells sorted from PBMCs, taken approximately 15 days before vaccination. The source of these receptors is a man aged 50-60 years who received an inactivated influenza vaccine.

This clonotype was counted a few times. The chain joins TRBV6-1 to TRBJ2-1, with 9 positions matching TRBD1. J lost 2 bases, V lost 2 bases, and 4 bases had no gene match. The CDR3 loop spans 16 amino acids. Germline lookup yields CDR1 MNHNS and CDR2 SASEGT. The CDR3 sequence is CASSEPRDRAYNEQFF. CDR3 nucleotides: TGTGCCAGCAGTGAACCCCGGGACAGGGCCTACAATGAGCAGTTCTTC.

This chain joins TRBV5-1 and TRBJ2-7; TRBD1 agrees at 7 bases. This CDR3 has 15 residues. V gave up 7 bases and J gave up 1 base; unmatched junction bases: 11. Germline V lookup: CDR1 SGHRS, CDR2 YFSETQ. For the CDR3, the DNA is TGCGCCAGCCGAGCCTCGACAGGGACATCCTACGAGCAGTACTTC. Translation: CASRASTGTSYEQYF.

The chain recombines TRBV11-2 with TRBJ2-1; D call uncertain. Germline-derived CDR1 and CDR2 are SGHAT and FQNNGV. This CDR3 contains 12 residues. V gave up 5 bases and J gave up 7 bases, with 9 bases separating them. The CDR3 bases are TGTGCCAGCAGCCCTCTGCAGAATGAGCAGTTCTTC. Amino acid sequence: CASSPLQNEQFF.

This clonotype was seen at least ten times. The rearrangement uses TRBV10-3 and TRBJ2-3, with 9 bases aligning to TRBD1. Germline CDR1 is ENHRY and CDR2 is SYGVKD. With 9 bases clipped from V and 3 bases from J, the junction kept 4 bases outside the gene matches. The CDR3 is 13 amino acids. CDR3: CAIRQGVTDTQYF. CDR3 nucleotides: TGTGCCATTAGACAGGGGGTAACAGATACGCAGTATTTT.

The chain employs TRBV5-6 and TRBJ2-7; 8 bases match TRBD2. This CDR3 spans 15 amino acids. Germline trimming cut 5 bases from V and 0 bases from J; bases unmatched to any gene: 7. CDR1 is SGHDT, CDR2 YYEEEE, per germline. The CDR3 is CASSRSGGFSYEQYF. Written as DNA, the CDR3 is TGTGCCAGCAGTAGAAGCGGGGGTTTCTCCTACGAGCAGTACTTC.

This clonotype was observed a few times. The chain is built from TRBV20-1 and TRBJ1-5, with D unclear. V lost 1 base and J 3 bases, leaving 4 bases between the germline ends. CDR3 length: 12 amino acids. Germline lookup yields CDR1 DFQATT and CDR2 SNEGSKA (reference sequence). The CDR3 spells CSARGVNQPQHF. The CDR3 DNA sequence: TGCAGTGCTAGAGGGGTCAATCAGCCCCAGCATTTT.

The chain links TRBV11-2 to TRBJ1-2; a weak D match, TRBD1 (5 bases). Per the germline V gene, CDR1 is SGHAT and CDR2 is FQNNGV. This CDR3 has 13 residues. V was cut by 4 bases and J by 4 bases, with 10 bases left in between. The CDR3 loop reads CASSSTAFYGYTF. The CDR3 DNA reads TGTGCCAGCAGCTCGACAGCGTTCTATGGCTACACCTTC.

Relative to its sample, this clonotype is medium-sized. The gene calls are TRBV7-9 and TRBJ1-5; 9 positions agree with TRBD1. This CDR3 is 18 amino acids long. Germline V gene lookup returns CDR1 SEHNR and CDR2 FQNEAQ (reference sequence). V shed 4 bases, J shed 5 bases, and the junction held 15 bases outside the gene matches. CDR3 sequence reads: CASSSGSGTGRQDQPQHF. In DNA form, the CDR3 reads TGTGCCAGCAGCTCCGGGTCCGGGACAGGGAGGCAGGATCAGCCCCAGCATTTT. The whole variable domain, filled in from reference TRBV7-9 and TRBJ1-5, reads DTGVSQNPRHKITKRGQNVTFRCDPISEHNRLYWYRQTLGQGPEFLTYFQNEAQLEKSRLLSDRFSAERPKGSFSTLEIQRTEQGDSAMYLCASSSGSGTGRQDQPQHFGDGTRLSIL.

This clonotype showed up just a few times. The V and J genes are TRBV5-6 and TRBJ2-2; no firm D call. Trimming cost V 0 bases and J 3 bases, with 3 bases left between them. From germline, CDR1 is SGHDT and CDR2 YYEEEE. The CDR3 runs 13 residues. This CDR3 is CASSLDDTGELFF. The CDR3 coding sequence is TGTGCCAGCAGCTTGGATGACACCGGGGAGCTGTTTTTT. Supplemented by reference TRBV5-6 and TRBJ2-2, the full variable domain reads DAGVTQSPTHLIKTRGQQVTLRCSPKSGHDTVSWYQQALGQGPQFIFQYYEEEERQRGNFPDRFSGHQFPNYSSELNVNALLLGDSALYLCASSLDDTGELFFGEGSRLTVL.

V and J are TRBV7-2 and TRBJ2-5, with 9 bases identical to TRBD1. The germline CDR1 and CDR2 sequences are SGHTA and FQGNSA. The CDR3 is made up of 14 amino acids. The V segment lost 5 bases and the J segment 4 bases; nucleotides outside the gene matches: 5. CDR3 coding DNA: TGTGCCAGCAGCCGATACAGGGGGCGAGAGACCCAGTACTTC. As protein: CASSRYRGRETQYF.

In its sample, this clonotype was seen a few times. The chain joins TRBV6-5 to TRBJ2-7; TRBD1 aligns across 8 bases. The CDR3 extends over 14 amino acids. Trimming at V came to 2 bases and at J to 6 bases, leaving 6 bases not matched to a gene. Germline-derived CDR1 and CDR2 are MNHEY and SVGAGI. CDR3 amino acids: CASSYRTGGSEQYF. The CDR3 nucleotides are TGTGCCAGCAGTTACCGTACAGGGGGGAGCGAGCAGTACTTC.

This clonotype was seen many times. The rearrangement joins TRBV7-9 to TRBJ2-2; D unclear. The CDR3 is made up of 12 amino acids. Per the germline V gene, CDR1 is SEHNR and CDR2 is FQNEAQ (reference sequence). The V end was cut by 5 bases, the J end by 2 bases, with 3 bases between. The CDR3 spells CASSENTGELFF. In DNA, the CDR3 is TGTGCCAGCAGCGAAAACACCGGGGAGCTGTTTTTT.

The chain has TRBV10-3 and TRBJ1-6; D unclear. Germline loops: CDR1 ENHRY, CDR2 SYGVKD. V was shortened by 0 bases and J by 12 bases, with 9 bases between the two germline ends. CDR3 length equals 13 residues. In nucleotides, the CDR3 is TGTGCCATCAGTGAGTCCCCCAGACAACCCCTCCACTTT. This sequence encodes CAISESPRQPLHF.

J is TRBJ2-7 and V is TRBV20-1, with TRBD1 matching 9 bases. The length of the CDR3 is 13 residues. Germline values: CDR1 DFQATT, CDR2 SNEGSKA (reference sequence). With V trimmed by 6 bases and J by 7 bases, 10 bases remained unmatched. The DNA of the CDR3 is TGCAGTGCAGCCGGGACAGGGTTCGGGGAGCAGTACTTC. It encodes CSAAGTGFGEQYF.

This clonotype was counted ten times or more. The gene calls are TRBV10-3 and TRBJ2-3; no clear D gene. The V gene's germline CDR1 is ENHRY and CDR2 SYGVKD. Trimming removed 10 bases from V and 4 bases from J, with 12 bases in between. The CDR3 is made up of 12 amino acids. The CDR3 protein is CATAPSSDTQYF. The CDR3 DNA sequence: TGTGCCACCGCGCCCAGTTCAGATACGCAGTATTTT.

This clonotype was picked up many times. The rearrangement joins TRBV20-1 to TRBJ1-4; D is uncertain. In germline, CDR1 is DFQATT, CDR2 SNEGSKA (reference sequence). Trimming took off 5 bases at V and 0 bases at J, with 7 bases between the two ends. The CDR3 has 13 amino acids. DNA of the CDR3: TGCAGTGCTTGGCAGCCAACTAATGAAAAACTGTTTTTT. The encoded protein is CSAWQPTNEKLFF.

Concerning this clonotype: A read error may explain this, as a much larger clone is one base away. The chain is built from TRBV2 and TRBJ2-7; no clear D gene. The CDR3 contains 10 residues. In germline, CDR1 is SNHLY, CDR2 FYNNEI. Trimming took 3 bases from V and 4 from J, leaving 1 base between them. In DNA form, the CDR3 reads TGTGCCAGCAGTGAGTACGAGCAGTACTTC. Amino acid sequence: CASSEYEQYF. Together with reference TRBV2 and TRBJ2-7, the CDR3 gives the full variable domain: EPEVTQTPSHQVTQMGQEVILRCVPISNHLYFYWYRQILGQKVEFLVSFYNNEISEKSEIFDDQFSVERPDGSNFTLKIRSTKLEDSAMYFCASSEYEQYFGPGTRLTVT.

The chain has TRBV19 and TRBJ1-2, with no clear D. This CDR3 spans 15 amino acids. Germline CDR1 is LNHDA and CDR2 is SQIVND (reference sequence). V was clipped by 2 bases and J by 4 bases, with 14 bases between them. The CDR3 loop is CASSITAEGPYGYTF. CDR3 in DNA: TGTGCCAGTAGTATAACGGCTGAAGGGCCCTATGGCTACACCTTC.

V is TRBV7-6 and J is TRBJ2-1; weak D call: TRBD2 (5 bases). Trimming removed 8 bases at V and 8 bases at J, with 16 bases between. The CDR3 extends over 13 amino acids. Germline CDR1 reads SGHVS; CDR2 reads FNYEAQ. The CDR3 bases are TGTGCCAGCGTCCGTACGGGGTGGGATGAGCAGTTCTTC. This encodes CASVRTGWDEQFF.

At least ten counts were recorded for this clonotype. This sequence joins TRBV29-1 and TRBJ2-1, with 10 bases that match TRBD2. From germline, CDR1 is SQVTM and CDR2 ANQGSEA. J was trimmed by 7 bases and V by 4 bases; bases with no gene match: 10. This CDR3 is built from 15 residues. Written as DNA, the CDR3 is TGCAGCGTTGGAACTCTAGCGGGAGCTGGGAATGAGCAGTTCTTC. Amino acids: CSVGTLAGAGNEQFF.

V gene TRBV4-3 combines with J gene TRBJ2-7; 8 bases match TRBD2. Trimming took 0 bases from V and 4 from J; bases not matched to a gene: 8. This CDR3 spans 16 amino acids. CDR1 is LGHNA, CDR2 YSLEER, per germline. CDR3 protein: CASSQDSRGGVYEQYF. CDR3 coding DNA: TGCGCCAGCAGCCAAGATAGTCGGGGGGGCGTTTACGAGCAGTACTTC.

In its sample, this clonotype was seen a few times. This rearrangement joins TRBV20-1 to TRBJ1-5; D may be TRBD1 (5 bases). This CDR3 has 15 residues. The germline CDR1 and CDR2 sequences are DFQATT and SNEGSKA (reference sequence). Trimming shortened V by 0 bases and J by 5 bases, and 14 bases separated the two germline ends. The CDR3 region has the DNA TGCAGTGCTAGAGAGGGGCGATTTACTCATCAGCCCCAGCATTTT. Translating it yields CSAREGRFTHQPQHF.

The V and J genes are TRBV4-2 and TRBJ2-1, with TRBD2 matching 8 bases. With V trimmed by 4 bases and J by 0 bases, 8 bases remained unmatched. CDR1 and CDR2 (germline): LGHNA, YNFKEQ. The CDR3 loop spans 17 amino acids. Here the CDR3 reads CASSPHFSGSSYNEQFF. The CDR3 region has the DNA TGTGCCAGCAGCCCCCATTTCAGCGGGAGCTCCTACAATGAGCAGTTCTTC.

The chain is built from TRBV25-1 and TRBJ1-2; tentatively, D is TRBD1 (5 bases). From germline, CDR1 is MGHDK and CDR2 SYGVNS. V lost 4 bases, J lost 8 bases, and 14 bases lay in between. CDR3 length: 13 residues. The CDR3 DNA follows: TGTGCCAGCAGTGGGGACGCGGCGAGCGGCTACACCTTC. Protein product: CASSGDAASGYTF.

This clonotype was seen only a few times. The chain joins TRBV18 to TRBJ2-1; D remains ambiguous. The CDR3 runs to 15 residues. Per germline, CDR1 KGHSH and CDR2 LQKENI. V lost 3 bases, J lost 0 bases, and 9 bases lay in between. The CDR3 nucleotides read TGTGCCAGCTCACCCATGTCAACCTCCTACAATGAGCAGTTCTTC. Encoded protein: CASSPMSTSYNEQFF.

This clonotype has only a few counts. This chain joins TRBV7-9 and TRBJ2-1, with D possibly TRBD2 on 6 matching bases. Germline V gives CDR1 SEHNR, CDR2 FQNEAQ (reference sequence). Trimming removed 6 bases at V and 5 bases at J, with 8 bases between. The CDR3 is 12 amino acids. This CDR3 reads CASRWEDNEQFF. In nucleotides, the CDR3 is TGTGCCAGCAGATGGGAGGACAATGAGCAGTTCTTC.